This T cell receptor (beta chain) originates from a study of T cell responses to AZD1222 COVID-19 vaccine. Study-level results: Donors, mostly white British, included more females; clonal diversity was possibly underestimated. Unmutated variant regions reportedly attract nearly half of all spike-specific TCRs.

The table came from immunoSEQ multiplex PCR; TCRdb's copy has only in-frame clones and leaves some out. The sample records about 110,000 clones, about nine tenths being singletons. Both about-4-week and about-12-week second-dose recipients were combined. To note about this clone: The antigen is undetermined.

The sample consisted of peripheral blood, taken 28 days after the second AZD1222 dose. The sequence was collected from an adult who received the AZD1222 COVID-19 vaccine.

The CDR3 protein is CASSQDRGSYEQYF. Written as DNA, the CDR3 is TGTGCCAGCAGCCAGGACAGGGGATCCTACGAGCAGTACTTC. The V call is TRBV4-2, the J call TRBJ2-7; the match to TRBD1 covers 9 bases. Germline lookup yields CDR1 LGHNA and CDR2 YNFKEQ. V dropped 3 bases and J dropped 1; count of bases not matched to a gene: 1. This CDR3 region has 14 residues.